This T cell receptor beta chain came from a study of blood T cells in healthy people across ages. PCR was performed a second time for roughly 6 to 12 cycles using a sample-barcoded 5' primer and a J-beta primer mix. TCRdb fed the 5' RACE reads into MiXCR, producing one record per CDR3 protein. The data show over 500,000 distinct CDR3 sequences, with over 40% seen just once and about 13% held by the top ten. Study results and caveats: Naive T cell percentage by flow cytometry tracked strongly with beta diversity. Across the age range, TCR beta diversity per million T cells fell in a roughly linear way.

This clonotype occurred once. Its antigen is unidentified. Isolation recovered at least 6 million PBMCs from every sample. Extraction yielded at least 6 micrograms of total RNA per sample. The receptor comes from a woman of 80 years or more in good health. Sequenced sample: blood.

The CDR3, as DNA: TGCAGTGCTAGAGAGACGATTGGGGGGAATCAGCCCCAGCATTTT. This sequence encodes CSARETIGGNQPQHF. The chain carries TRBV20-1 and TRBJ1-5; D perhaps matches TRBD1 (5 bases). Trimming removed 0 bases from V and 4 bases from J, with 13 bases in between. This CDR3 region has 15 residues. Germline V gene lookup returns CDR1 DFQATT and CDR2 SNEGSKA (reference sequence).